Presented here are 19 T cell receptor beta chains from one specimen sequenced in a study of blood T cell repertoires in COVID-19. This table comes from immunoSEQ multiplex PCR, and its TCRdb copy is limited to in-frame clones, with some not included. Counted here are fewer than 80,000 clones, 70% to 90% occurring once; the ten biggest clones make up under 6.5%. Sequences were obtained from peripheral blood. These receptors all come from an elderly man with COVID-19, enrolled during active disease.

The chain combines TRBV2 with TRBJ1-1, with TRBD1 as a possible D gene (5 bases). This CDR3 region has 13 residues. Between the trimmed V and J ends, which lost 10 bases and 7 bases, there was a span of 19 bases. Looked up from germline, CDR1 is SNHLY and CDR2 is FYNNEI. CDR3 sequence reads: CAINTDIGYEAFF. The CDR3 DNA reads TGTGCCATCAATACGGACATCGGCTATGAAGCTTTCTTT.

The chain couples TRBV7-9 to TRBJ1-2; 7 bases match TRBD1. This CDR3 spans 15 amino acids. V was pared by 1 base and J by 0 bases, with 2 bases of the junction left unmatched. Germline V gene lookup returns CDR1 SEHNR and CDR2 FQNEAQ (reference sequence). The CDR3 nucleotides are TGTGCCAGCAGCTTAGTAACAGGGGCTAACTATGGCTACACCTTC. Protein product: CASSLVTGANYGYTF.

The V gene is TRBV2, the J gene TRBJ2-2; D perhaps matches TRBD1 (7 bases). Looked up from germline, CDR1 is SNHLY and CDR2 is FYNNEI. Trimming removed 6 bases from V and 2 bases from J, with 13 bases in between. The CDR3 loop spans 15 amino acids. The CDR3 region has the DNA TGTGCCAGCAGGGAGGGGACAGTCAACACCGGGGAGCTGTTTTTT. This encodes CASREGTVNTGELFF. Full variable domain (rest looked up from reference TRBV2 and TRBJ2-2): EPEVTQTPSHQVTQMGQEVILRCVPISNHLYFYWYRQILGQKVEFLVSFYNNEISEKSEIFDDQFSVERPDGSNFTLKIRSTKLEDSAMYFCASREGTVNTGELFFGEGSRLTVL.

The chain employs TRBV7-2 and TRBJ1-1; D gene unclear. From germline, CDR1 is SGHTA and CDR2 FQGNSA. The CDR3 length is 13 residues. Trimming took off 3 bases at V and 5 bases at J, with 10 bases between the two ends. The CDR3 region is CASSFQVGTEAFF. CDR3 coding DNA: TGTGCCAGCAGCTTCCAGGTAGGAACTGAAGCTTTCTTT.

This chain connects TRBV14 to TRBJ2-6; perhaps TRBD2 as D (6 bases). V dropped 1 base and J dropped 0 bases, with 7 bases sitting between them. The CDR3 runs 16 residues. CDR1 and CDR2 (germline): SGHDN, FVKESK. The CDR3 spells CASSQAGVSGANVLTF. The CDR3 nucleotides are TGTGCCAGCAGCCAAGCGGGGGTCTCTGGGGCCAACGTCCTGACTTTC.

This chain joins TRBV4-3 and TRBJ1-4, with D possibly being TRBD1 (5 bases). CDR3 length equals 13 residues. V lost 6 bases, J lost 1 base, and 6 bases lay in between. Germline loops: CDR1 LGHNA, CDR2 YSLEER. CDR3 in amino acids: CASSGQTNEKLFF. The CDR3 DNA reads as TGCGCCAGCAGTGGACAAACTAATGAAAAACTGTTTTTT.

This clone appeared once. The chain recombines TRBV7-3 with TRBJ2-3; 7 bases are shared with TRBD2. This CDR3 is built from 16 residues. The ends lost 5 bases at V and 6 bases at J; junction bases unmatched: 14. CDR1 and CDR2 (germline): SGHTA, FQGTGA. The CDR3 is CASSPGERGGVDTQYF. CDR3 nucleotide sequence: TGTGCCAGCAGCCCTGGGGAGCGGGGAGGTGTGGATACGCAGTATTTT.

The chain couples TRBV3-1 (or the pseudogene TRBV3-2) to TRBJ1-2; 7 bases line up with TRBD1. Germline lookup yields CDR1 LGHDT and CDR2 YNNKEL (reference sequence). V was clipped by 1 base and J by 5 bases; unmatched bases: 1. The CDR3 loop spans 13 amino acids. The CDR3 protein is CASSQGTGYGYTF. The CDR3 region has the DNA TGTGCCAGCAGCCAAGGGACAGGTTATGGCTACACCTTC.

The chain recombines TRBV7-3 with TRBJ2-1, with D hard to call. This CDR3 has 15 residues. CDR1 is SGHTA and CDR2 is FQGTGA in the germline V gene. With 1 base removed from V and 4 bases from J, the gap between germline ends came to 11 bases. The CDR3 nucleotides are TGTGCCAGCAGCTTAATGCAGGCTCCTTACAATGAGCAGTTCTTC. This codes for CASSLMQAPYNEQFF.

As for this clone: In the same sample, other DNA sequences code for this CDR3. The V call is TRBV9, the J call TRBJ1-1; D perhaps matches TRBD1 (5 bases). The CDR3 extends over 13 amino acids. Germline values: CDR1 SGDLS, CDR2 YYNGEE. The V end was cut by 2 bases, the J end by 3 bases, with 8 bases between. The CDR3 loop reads CASSVGGDTEAFF. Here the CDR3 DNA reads TGTGCCAGCAGCGTCGGGGGGGACACTGAAGCTTTCTTT.

The CDR3 protein is CASSGQGKGNQPQHF. The CDR3 nucleotides are TGTGCCAGCAGCGGACAGGGGAAAGGCAATCAGCCCCAGCATTTT. This rearrangement joins TRBV2 to TRBJ1-5, with TRBD1 matching over 9 bases. Germline CDR1 reads SNHLY; CDR2 reads FYNNEI. The CDR3 has 15 residues. With V trimmed by 6 bases and J by 2 bases, 5 bases remained unmatched. Drawing the rest from reference TRBV2 and TRBJ1-5, the complete variable domain is EPEVTQTPSHQVTQMGQEVILRCVPISNHLYFYWYRQILGQKVEFLVSFYNNEISEKSEIFDDQFSVERPDGSNFTLKIRSTKLEDSAMYFCASSGQGKGNQPQHFGDGTRLSIL.

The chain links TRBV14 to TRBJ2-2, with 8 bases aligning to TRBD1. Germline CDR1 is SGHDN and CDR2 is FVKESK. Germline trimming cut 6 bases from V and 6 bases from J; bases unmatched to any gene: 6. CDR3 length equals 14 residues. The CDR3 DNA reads TGTGCCAGCAGGTCCGGGACAGGAGCCGGGGAGCTGTTTTTT. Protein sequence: CASRSGTGAGELFF. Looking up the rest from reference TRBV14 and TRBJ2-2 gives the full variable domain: EAGVTQFPSHSVIEKGQTVTLRCDPISGHDNLYWYRRVMGKEIKFLLHFVKESKQDESGMPNNRFLAERTGGTYSTLKVQPAELEDSGVYFCASRSGTGAGELFFGEGSRLTVL.

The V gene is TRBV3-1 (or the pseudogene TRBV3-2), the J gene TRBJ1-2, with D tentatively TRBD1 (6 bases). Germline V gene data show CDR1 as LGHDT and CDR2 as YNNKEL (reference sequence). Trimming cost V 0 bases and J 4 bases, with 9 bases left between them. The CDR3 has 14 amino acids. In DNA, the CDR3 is TGTGCCAGCAGCCAAGATGGCAGGGGCTATGGCTACACCTTC. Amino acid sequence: CASSQDGRGYGYTF.

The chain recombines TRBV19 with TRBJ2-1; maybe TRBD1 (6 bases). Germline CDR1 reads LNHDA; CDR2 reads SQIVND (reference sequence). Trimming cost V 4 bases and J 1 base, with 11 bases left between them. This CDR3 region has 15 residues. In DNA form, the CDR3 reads TGTGCCAGTAGTACCCCGACAGGATCCTACAATGAGCAGTTCTTC. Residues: CASSTPTGSYNEQFF.

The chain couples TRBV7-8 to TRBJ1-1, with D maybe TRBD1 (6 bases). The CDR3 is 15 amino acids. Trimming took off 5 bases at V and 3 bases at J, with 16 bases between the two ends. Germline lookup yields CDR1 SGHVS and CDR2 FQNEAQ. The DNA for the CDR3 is TGTGCCAGCAGCACCCGACAGGATGGCGACACTGAAGCTTTCTTT. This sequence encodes CASSTRQDGDTEAFF.

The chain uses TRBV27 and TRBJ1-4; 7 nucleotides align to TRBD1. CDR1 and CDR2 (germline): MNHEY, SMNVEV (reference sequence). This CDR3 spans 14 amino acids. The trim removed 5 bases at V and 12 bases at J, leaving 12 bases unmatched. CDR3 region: CASSLGQVPMELFF. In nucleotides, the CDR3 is TGTGCCAGCAGTCTAGGACAGGTACCGATGGAACTGTTTTTT.

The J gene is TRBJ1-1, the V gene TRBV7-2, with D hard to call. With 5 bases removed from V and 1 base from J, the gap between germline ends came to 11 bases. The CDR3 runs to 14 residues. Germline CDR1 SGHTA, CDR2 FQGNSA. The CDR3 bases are TGTGCCAGCAGCGGCCAGGTAGGGAACACTGAAGCTTTCTTT. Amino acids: CASSGQVGNTEAFF.

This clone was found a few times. CDR3 in amino acids: CASKNRTGTYGYTF. The DNA of the CDR3 is TGTGCCAGTAAAAACCGGACAGGGACCTATGGCTACACCTTC. J is TRBJ1-2 and V is TRBV19; 8 bases agree with TRBD1. Germline assignment: CDR1 LNHDA and CDR2 SQIVND (reference sequence). The V gene end was trimmed by 7 bases and the J gene end by 4 bases; junction bases not matched to a gene: 8. The CDR3 covers 14 residues.

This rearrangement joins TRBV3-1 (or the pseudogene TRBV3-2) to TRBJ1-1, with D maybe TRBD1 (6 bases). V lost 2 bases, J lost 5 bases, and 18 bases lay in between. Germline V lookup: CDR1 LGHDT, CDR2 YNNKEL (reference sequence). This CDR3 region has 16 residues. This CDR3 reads CASSQSWGGAGTEAFF. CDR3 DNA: TGTGCCAGCAGCCAATCGTGGGGGGGCGCTGGGACTGAAGCTTTCTTT.